The 20 T cell receptor beta chains in this list originate from one sample, sequenced in a study of T cells in Graves' hyperthyroidism and ophthalmopathy. TCR beta CDR3 regions were amplified from RNA. RT-PCR in the first round (using the HTBI primer set) targeted the TCR CDR3. MiXCR was run by TCRdb on the multiplex PCR reads, yielding one entry per CDR3 protein. The data hold about 250,000 distinct CDR3 sequences, with approximately 14% observed a single time. Input material: blood. The source of these receptors is a woman in her 50s with Graves' hyperthyroidism that later progressed to Graves' ophthalmopathy.

The table lists this clonotype with many counts. The V gene is TRBV20-1, the J gene TRBJ1-2, with 7 bases that match TRBD1. The J segment lost 0 bases and the V segment lost 5 bases, leaving 3 bases of the junction unmatched. CDR3 length equals 13 residues. Germline CDR1 reads DFQATT; CDR2 reads SNEGSKA (reference sequence). CDR3 in DNA: TGCAGTGCTGAGCAGGGGGCTAACTATGGCTACACCTTC. Translation: CSAEQGANYGYTF.

This clonotype was counted at least ten times. The rearrangement uses TRBV28 and TRBJ2-5; TRBD1 agrees at 10 bases. CDR3 size: 16 residues. Germline trimming cut 8 bases from V and 2 bases from J; bases unmatched to any gene: 11. CDR1 is MDHEN, CDR2 SYDVKM, per germline. CDR3 nucleotides: TGTGCCAGCCTAAAGGGGGGACAGGGGCAACAAGAGACCCAGTACTTC. Encoded protein: CASLKGGQGQQETQYF.

This clonotype occurred a few times. This chain connects TRBV19 to TRBJ2-1; 8 nucleotides align to TRBD2. CDR1 is LNHDA and CDR2 is SQIVND in the germline V gene (reference sequence). Trimming cost V 0 bases and J 8 bases; bases outside gene matches: 6. The CDR3 is 15 residues long. The CDR3 DNA reads as TGTGCCAGTAGTATAGAATCAGCGGGAGACTATGAGCAGTTCTTC. Protein product: CASSIESAGDYEQFF.

This clonotype turned up a few times. This chain joins TRBV14 and TRBJ2-2; 11 nucleotides line up with TRBD1. CDR3 length: 16 residues. Unmatched junction bases numbered 5, after V lost 4 bases and J lost 4 bases. Germline CDR1 SGHDN, CDR2 FVKESK. CDR3 nucleotide sequence: TGTGCCAGCAGCCTGTGGACAGGGGGCGGCACCGGGGAGCTGTTTTTT. It yields the protein CASSLWTGGGTGELFF.

This clonotype showed up just once. Without the conserved terminal phenylalanine or tryptophan, this CDR3 likely stems from a read error. The V call is TRBV10-1, the J call TRBJ1-1; D gene unclear. Germline assignment: CDR1 WNHNN and CDR2 SYGVQD (reference sequence). Trimming cost V 6 bases and J 0 bases, with 8 bases left between them. The CDR3 spans 13 residues. In nucleotides, the CDR3 is TGCGCCAGCAGAAGGGAACTGAACACTGAAGCTTTCCTT. This codes for CASRRELNTEAFL.

This clonotype was recorded at least ten times. This chain uses TRBV20-1 with TRBJ2-7; TRBD1 agrees at 8 bases. Trimming removed 0 bases from V and 6 bases from J; junction bases left unmatched: 10. Germline V gives CDR1 DFQATT, CDR2 SNEGSKA (reference sequence). This CDR3 region has 15 residues. The chain's CDR3 is CSARDNNQGASEQYF. The CDR3 nucleotides read TGCAGTGCTAGAGATAACAATCAGGGGGCTAGCGAGCAGTACTTC.

This clonotype was observed at least ten times. The chain joins TRBV7-2 to TRBJ2-1; 9 bases agree with TRBD2. This CDR3 region has 15 residues. V gave up 1 base and J gave up 6 bases; unmatched junction bases: 4. From germline, CDR1 is SGHTA and CDR2 FQGNSA. The CDR3 DNA is TGTGCCAGCAGCTTAGGGACTAGCGTCGGCAATGAGCAGTTCTTC. Amino acids: CASSLGTSVGNEQFF.

This clonotype has ten or more counts. This chain joins TRBV5-1 and TRBJ2-1; TRBD2 agrees at 7 bases. The CDR3 spans 14 residues. The J segment lost 6 bases and the V segment lost 0 bases, leaving 3 bases of the junction unmatched. CDR1 and CDR2 from the germline V gene are SGHRS and YFSETQ. CDR3: CASSLELAGNEQFF. The CDR3 DNA reads TGCGCCAGCAGCTTGGAATTAGCGGGCAATGAGCAGTTCTTC.

This clonotype was counted at least ten times. J is TRBJ1-1 and V is TRBV30, with D unresolved. The CDR3 sequence is 13 residues long. Trimming cost V 0 bases and J 1 base, with 6 bases left between them. Germline CDR1 and CDR2: GTSNPN and SVGIG (reference sequence). The CDR3 DNA reads as TGTGCCTGGAGTGTACTAGGGAACACTGAAGCTTTCTTT. Its translation: CAWSVLGNTEAFF.

This clonotype was seen a handful of times. Written as DNA, the CDR3 is TGTGCCAGCAGCCCCAAGACAGGGGTGCATGAAAAACTGTTTTTT. As protein: CASSPKTGVHEKLFF. The rearrangement uses TRBV5-6 and TRBJ1-4; 8 bases are shared with TRBD1. V trimming: 4 bases; J trimming: 6 bases; junction bases outside the gene matches: 8. Germline loops: CDR1 SGHDT, CDR2 YYEEEE. CDR3 length: 15 amino acids. Looking up the rest from reference TRBV5-6 and TRBJ1-4 gives the full variable domain: DAGVTQSPTHLIKTRGQQVTLRCSPKSGHDTVSWYQQALGQGPQFIFQYYEEEERQRGNFPDRFSGHQFPNYSSELNVNALLLGDSALYLCASSPKTGVHEKLFFGSGTQLSVL.

CDR3 sequence: CATSSVGGETQYF. CDR3 sequence (DNA): TGTGCCACCAGTTCAGTGGGAGGAGAGACCCAGTACTTC. The chain links TRBV24-1 to TRBJ2-5; maybe TRBD2 (6 bases). From germline, CDR1 is KGHDR and CDR2 SFDVKD. There are 13 residues in the CDR3. With 6 bases removed from V and 4 bases from J, the gap between germline ends came to 11 bases.

Many counts were recorded for this clonotype. The chain is built from TRBV28 and TRBJ2-1, with a possible D match to TRBD1 (7 bases). CDR1 is MDHEN, CDR2 SYDVKM, per germline. The CDR3 runs 17 residues. Trimming took off 6 bases at V and 1 base at J, with 19 bases between the two ends. CDR3 region: CASRKGGGFGSYNEQFF. Here the CDR3 DNA reads TGTGCCAGCAGGAAAGGAGGGGGCTTCGGGTCCTACAATGAGCAGTTCTTC.

In its sample, this clonotype was seen many times. V is TRBV7-6 and J is TRBJ2-2; D possibly corresponds to TRBD1 (5 bases). The V end lost 4 bases, the J end lost 6 bases, and 9 bases lay between the germline ends. The CDR3 contains 13 residues. In germline, CDR1 is SGHVS, CDR2 FNYEAQ. CDR3 amino acids: CASSSPGPGELFF. DNA for the CDR3: TGTGCCAGCAGCTCGCCAGGGCCCGGGGAGCTGTTTTTT. Looking up the rest from reference TRBV7-6 and TRBJ2-2 gives the full variable domain: GAGVSQSPRYKVTKRGQDVALRCDPISGHVSLYWYRQALGQGPEFLTYFNYEAQQDKSGLPNDRFSAERPEGSISTLTIQRTEQRDSAMYRCASSSPGPGELFFGEGSRLTVL.

Comments on this clonotype: A clone one base away is much larger, so this may be a read error. CDR3 protein: CASSLWASGYEQYF. The DNA of the CDR3 is TGTGCCAGCAGTTTATGGGCTAGCGGCTACGAGCAGTACTTC. The V call is TRBV28, the J call TRBJ2-7, with 7 bases lining up with TRBD2. From germline, CDR1 is MDHEN and CDR2 SYDVKM. Trimming cost V 0 bases and J 3 bases; bases outside gene matches: 2. The CDR3 totals 14 residues.

This clonotype was seen ten or more times. This rearrangement joins TRBV28 to TRBJ1-5, with D uncertain. V was shortened by 6 bases and J by 3 bases, with 6 bases between the two germline ends. The CDR3 has 12 residues. Germline assignment: CDR1 MDHEN and CDR2 SYDVKM. Here the CDR3 reads CASSSLNQPQHF. In DNA, the CDR3 is TGTGCCAGCAGCAGCCTCAATCAGCCCCAGCATTTT.

Ten or more counts support this clonotype. The chain is built from TRBV2 and TRBJ2-5, with a tentative D call TRBD1 (6 bases). V lost 1 base and J lost 3, with 9 bases in between. Germline V CDR1 and CDR2: SNHLY, FYNNEI. The CDR3 is 14 amino acids. The CDR3 loop is CASSEGTEKETQYF. The CDR3 DNA sequence: TGTGCCAGCAGTGAAGGGACAGAGAAAGAGACCCAGTACTTC.

In regard to this clonotype: This may come from a read error, since a much larger clone is one base off. The chain combines TRBV12-3 or TRBV12-4 with TRBJ1-1, with no clear D. The CDR3 is 12 amino acids. V lost 11 bases and J lost 2, with 12 bases in between. The CDR3 DNA sequence: TGTGCCTACAAACGTAGTAACACTGAAGCTTTCTTT. It specifies CAYKRSNTEAFF.

The gene calls are TRBV10-3 and TRBJ2-3; TRBD2 agrees at 8 bases. The CDR3 extends over 12 amino acids. V trimming: 10 bases; J trimming: 3 bases; junction bases outside the gene matches: 3. Germline V lookup: CDR1 ENHRY, CDR2 SYGVKD. The CDR3 bases are TGTGCCACGGGGGGGGGGACAGATACGCAGTATTTT. Protein sequence: CATGGGTDTQYF.

This clonotype appeared many times. V usage is TRBV6-1 and J usage is TRBJ2-3, with 7 bases aligning to TRBD2. V gave up 6 bases and J gave up 5 bases; unmatched junction bases: 8. Germline lookup yields CDR1 MNHNS and CDR2 SASEGT. The CDR3 sequence is 14 residues long. CDR3 sequence reads: CASRGASGGDTQYF. The CDR3 DNA reads as TGTGCCAGCAGAGGGGCTAGCGGAGGAGATACGCAGTATTTT.

This clonotype was detected many times. The chain couples TRBV30 to TRBJ2-5; 7 bases agree with TRBD2. The CDR3 extends over 12 amino acids. The trim removed 4 bases at V and 5 bases at J, leaving 4 bases unmatched. Looked up from germline, CDR1 is GTSNPN and CDR2 is SVGIG (reference sequence). This CDR3 reads CAWTWGGETQYF. The CDR3 DNA follows: TGTGCCTGGACTTGGGGGGGGGAGACCCAGTACTTC.